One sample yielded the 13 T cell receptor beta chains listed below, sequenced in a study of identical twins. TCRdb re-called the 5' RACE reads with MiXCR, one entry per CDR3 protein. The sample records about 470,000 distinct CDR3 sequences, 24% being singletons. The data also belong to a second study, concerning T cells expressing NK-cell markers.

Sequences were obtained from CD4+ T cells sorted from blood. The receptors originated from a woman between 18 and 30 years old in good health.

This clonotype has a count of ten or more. The CDR3 region has the DNA TGCAGCGCCGACGCCACAGGGTACAATGAGCAGTTCTTC. Translation: CSADATGYNEQFF. The chain is built from TRBV29-1 and TRBJ2-1, with a tentative D call TRBD1 (6 bases). This CDR3 has 13 amino acids. Germline lookup yields CDR1 SQVTM and CDR2 ANQGSEA. V shed 7 bases and J shed 4 bases, with 14 bases lying between them.

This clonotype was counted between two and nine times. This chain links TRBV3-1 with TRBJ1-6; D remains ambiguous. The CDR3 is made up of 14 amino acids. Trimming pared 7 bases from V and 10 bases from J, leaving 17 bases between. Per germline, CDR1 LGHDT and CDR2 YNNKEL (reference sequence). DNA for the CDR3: TGTGCCAGCAACCGGAACTGGGGATACTCACCCCTCCACTTT. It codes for CASNRNWGYSPLHF.

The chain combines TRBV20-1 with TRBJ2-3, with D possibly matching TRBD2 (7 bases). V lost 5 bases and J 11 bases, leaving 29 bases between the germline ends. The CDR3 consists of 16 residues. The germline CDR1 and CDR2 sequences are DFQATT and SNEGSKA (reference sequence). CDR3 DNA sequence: TGCAGTGCTCCACATCATCGGGGCGGGGGCCACCAGATGCAGTATTTT. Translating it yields CSAPHHRGGGHQMQYF.

In DNA, the CDR3 is TGTGCCAGCAGCTCGGGCTGGGGGACAGCGAACACTGAAGCTTTCTTT. Its protein product is CASSSGWGTANTEAFF. The genes are TRBV7-2 and TRBJ1-1, with 7 bases that match TRBD1. CDR1 is SGHTA, CDR2 FQGNSA, per germline. V trimming: 4 bases; J trimming: 1 base; junction bases outside the gene matches: 9. The length of the CDR3 is 16 residues.

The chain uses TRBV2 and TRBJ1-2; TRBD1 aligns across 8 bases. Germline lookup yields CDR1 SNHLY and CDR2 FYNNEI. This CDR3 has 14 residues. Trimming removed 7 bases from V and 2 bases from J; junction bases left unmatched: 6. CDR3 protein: CASTFGTGNYGYTF. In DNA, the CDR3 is TGTGCCAGCACCTTCGGGACAGGCAACTATGGCTACACCTTC.

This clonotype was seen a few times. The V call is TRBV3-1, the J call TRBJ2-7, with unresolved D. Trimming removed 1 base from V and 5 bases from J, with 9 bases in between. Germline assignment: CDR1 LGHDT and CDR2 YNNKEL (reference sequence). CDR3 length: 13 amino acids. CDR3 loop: CASSQAIRDEQYF. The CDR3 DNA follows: TGTGCCAGCAGCCAAGCTATCCGGGACGAGCAGTACTTC.

CDR3 residues: CAIRQTSSYEQYF. The CDR3 region has the DNA TGTGCCATCCGACAGACAAGCTCCTACGAGCAGTACTTC. The rearrangement links TRBV10-3 to TRBJ2-7; TRBD1 might be the D (5 bases). The CDR3 is made up of 13 amino acids. V shed 8 bases and J shed 0 bases, with 11 bases lying between them. The germline V gene encodes CDR1 ENHRY and CDR2 SYGVKD.

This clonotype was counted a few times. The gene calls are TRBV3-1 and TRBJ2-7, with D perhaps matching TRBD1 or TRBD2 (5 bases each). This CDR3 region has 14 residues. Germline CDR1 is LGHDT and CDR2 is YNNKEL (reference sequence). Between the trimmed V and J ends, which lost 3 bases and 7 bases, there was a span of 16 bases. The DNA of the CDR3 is TGTGCCAGCAGCCAGGGGGAAGGGGCGCGTGAGCAGTACTTC. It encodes CASSQGEGAREQYF.

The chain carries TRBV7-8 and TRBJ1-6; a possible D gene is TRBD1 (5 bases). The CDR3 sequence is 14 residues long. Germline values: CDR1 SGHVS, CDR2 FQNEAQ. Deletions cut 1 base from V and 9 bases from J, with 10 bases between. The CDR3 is CASSLVGAVSPLHF. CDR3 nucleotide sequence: TGTGCCAGCAGCTTAGTTGGGGCAGTTTCACCCCTCCACTTT.

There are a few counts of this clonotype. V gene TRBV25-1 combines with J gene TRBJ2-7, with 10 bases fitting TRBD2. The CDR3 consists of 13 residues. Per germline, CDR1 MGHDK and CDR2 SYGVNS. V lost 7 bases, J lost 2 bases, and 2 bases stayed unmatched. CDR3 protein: CASTTSGTYEQYF. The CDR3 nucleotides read TGTGCCAGCACCACTAGCGGGACCTACGAGCAGTACTTC.

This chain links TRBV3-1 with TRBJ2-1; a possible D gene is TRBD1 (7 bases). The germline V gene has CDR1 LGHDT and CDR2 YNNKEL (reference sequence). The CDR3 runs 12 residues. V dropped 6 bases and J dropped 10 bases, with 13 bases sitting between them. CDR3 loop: CASRSRGEEQFF. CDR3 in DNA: TGTGCCAGCAGAAGCAGGGGGGAAGAGCAGTTCTTC.

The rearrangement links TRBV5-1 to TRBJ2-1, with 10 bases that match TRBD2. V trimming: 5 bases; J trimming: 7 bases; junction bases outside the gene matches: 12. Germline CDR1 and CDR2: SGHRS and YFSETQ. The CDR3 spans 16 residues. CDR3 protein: CASSLVLGLAANEQFF. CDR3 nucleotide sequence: TGCGCCAGCAGTTTAGTTTTAGGACTAGCGGCGAATGAGCAGTTCTTC.

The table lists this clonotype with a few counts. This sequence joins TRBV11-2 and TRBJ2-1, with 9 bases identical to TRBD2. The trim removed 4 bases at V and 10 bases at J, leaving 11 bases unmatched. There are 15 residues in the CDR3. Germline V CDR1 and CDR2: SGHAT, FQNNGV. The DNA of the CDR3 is TGTGCCAGCAGCTCCGGGCTAGCGGGACGAGTGGAGCAGTTCTTC. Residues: CASSSGLAGRVEQFF.